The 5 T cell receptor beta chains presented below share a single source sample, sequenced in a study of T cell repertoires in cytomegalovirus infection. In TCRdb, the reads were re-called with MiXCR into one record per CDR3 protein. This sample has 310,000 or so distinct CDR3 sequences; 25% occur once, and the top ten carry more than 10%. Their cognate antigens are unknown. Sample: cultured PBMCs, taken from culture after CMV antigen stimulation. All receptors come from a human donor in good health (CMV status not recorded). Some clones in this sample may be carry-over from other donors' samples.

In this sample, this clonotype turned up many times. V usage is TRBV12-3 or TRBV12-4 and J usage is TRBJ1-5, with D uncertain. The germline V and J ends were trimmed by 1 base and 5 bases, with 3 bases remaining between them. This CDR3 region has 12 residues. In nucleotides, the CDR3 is TGTGCCAGCAGTTTAGGGGATCAGCCCCAGCATTTT. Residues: CASSLGDQPQHF.

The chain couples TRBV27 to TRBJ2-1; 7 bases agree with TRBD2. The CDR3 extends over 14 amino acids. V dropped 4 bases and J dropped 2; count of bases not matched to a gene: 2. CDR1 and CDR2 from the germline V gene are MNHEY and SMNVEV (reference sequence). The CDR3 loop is CASSSSGAYNEQFF. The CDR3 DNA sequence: TGTGCCAGCAGTTCCAGCGGGGCCTACAATGAGCAGTTCTTC.

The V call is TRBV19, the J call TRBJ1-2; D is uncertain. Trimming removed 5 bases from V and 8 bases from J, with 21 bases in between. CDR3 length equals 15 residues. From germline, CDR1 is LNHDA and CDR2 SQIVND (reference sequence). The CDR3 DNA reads TGTGCCAGTAGTGTGTCAGGCGGCCCCAATGGAGGCTACACCTTC. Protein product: CASSVSGGPNGGYTF.

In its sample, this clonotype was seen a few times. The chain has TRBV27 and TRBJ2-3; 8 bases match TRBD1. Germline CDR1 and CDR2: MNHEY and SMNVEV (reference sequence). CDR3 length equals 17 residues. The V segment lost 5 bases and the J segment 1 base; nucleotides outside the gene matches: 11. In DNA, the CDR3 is TGTGCCAGCAGTCTCCCTGGGACAGGAAGGCGCACAGATACGCAGTATTTT. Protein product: CASSLPGTGRRTDTQYF.

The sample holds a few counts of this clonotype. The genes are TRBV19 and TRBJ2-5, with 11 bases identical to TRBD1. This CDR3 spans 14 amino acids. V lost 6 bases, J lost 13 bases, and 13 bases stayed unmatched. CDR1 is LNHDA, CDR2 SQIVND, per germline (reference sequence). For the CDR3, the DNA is TGTGCCAGTAGCGCATTAGCGGAGGACAGGGGGCGGTACTTC. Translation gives CASSALAEDRGRYF. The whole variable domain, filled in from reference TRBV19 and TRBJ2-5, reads DGGITQSPKYLFRKEGQNVTLSCEQNLNHDAMYWYRQDPGQGLRLIYYSQIVNDFQKGDIAEGYSVSREKKESFPLTVTSAQKNPTAFYLCASSALAEDRGRYFGPGTRLLVL.